The sequence of this T cell receptor (beta chain) was determined in a study of cytomegalovirus exposure and HLA in healthy donors listed by TCRdb under 2017. A note on the overall study: An earlier analysis of fewer than 750 of the donors reported 276 Gb of sequence data and 95 million to 130 million unique TCR beta sequences obtained from roughly 170 million T cells. Around 320 gigabases of sequencing data and tens of millions of unique TCR sequences were included in an early release covering several hundred HLA-typed donors. Among the roughly 380 genotyped donors, about 83% belonged to the genetic ancestry cluster associated with self-reported Caucasian donors. The study aimed to test whether signatures of past pathogen exposure could be identified by cataloging public T cell receptors. The study used immunosequencing to profile the T cell repertoires of under 700 subjects and linked those repertoires to cytomegalovirus serostatus. A separate validation cohort of 90 to 150 different subjects was used in addition to the roughly 720-subject first cohort. To predict cytomegalovirus infection status, the study combined high-throughput TCR immunosequencing, statistical association of individual TCRs with disease status, and machine learning. A later analysis re-analyzed previously published TCR beta repertoires from roughly 600 donors and added high-resolution HLA genotyping to study TCR occurrence patterns. Rather than using new phenotypic data, the later analysis identified candidate immune exposures from TCR beta sequences and from how often those sequences occurred across donors. An earlier analysis of approximately 640 of the donors applied high-throughput TCR beta sequencing to assess whether each TCR beta V gene segment acted as functional or pseudogenic. Donor age, sex, ethnicity and CMV serostatus were collected together with the repertoire data. In a later genetic analysis, genome-wide SNP genotypes for about 65% of the roughly 700 donors were used, and that subset was treated as a discovery cohort. Every discovery cohort repertoire had been produced on one sequencing platform. Both class I and class II loci were covered by HLA typing, at four-digit resolution. Typing coverage differed by locus: A, B, C, DRB1 and DQB1 were typed in about 629-630 donors, DQA1 in about 500, DPA1 in around 610, and DPB1 in 400 to 480. Roughly five DR-DQ haplotypes were handled as single units for association and clustering, since linkage in the cohort was strong. On average, 235,054 unique TCR beta nucleotide sequences were sequenced per donor among 300 to 500 genotyped donors of the cohort, with roughly 18% of those sequences being non-productive.

Turning to this clone: The specificity of this receptor is unknown. No per-base quality is available; no much larger clone lies one base away.

General study outcomes and caveats: A cluster of highly shared sequence variants was judged likely to represent a technical artifact of the sequencing pipeline. A later analysis reported that several top co-occurrence clusters appeared linked to parvovirus B19, influenza, CMV and Epstein-Barr virus. The classifier was reported to diagnose cytomegalovirus status with high specificity and sensitivity in both the original cohort and the validation cohort. The 87-base-pair reads could not distinguish some IMGT-functional V segments, including TRBV6-2 and TRBV6-3, so those segments were excluded. The presence/absence analyses assumed that sequencing depth was roughly uniform across donors, and that assumption may not be true. Correlated functional status among segregating V segments might reflect linkage disequilibrium, but an unknown experimental factor could not be ruled out. The authors suggested that the approach could potentially be extended to other disease states and immunological phenotypes. Most TCR sequences were observed very rarely across donors, whereas some public TCRs were present in many individuals. Broadly in line with IMGT annotations, most TCR beta V segments showed up in productive rearrangements about 90% or about 30% of the time in an earlier analysis of a few hundred of the donors. The only immune exposure information available for the cohort was CMV serostatus. In a later genetic analysis, fewer N-insertions in productive TCRs were reported among donors in an Asian-associated ancestry cluster than the approximately 710-donor mean. Most CMV-associated TCR beta chains appeared to be HLA-restricted in a later analysis, and the HLA associations seemed to be driven largely by CMV exposure. A total of about 150 TCR beta chains were listed by the study as associated with cytomegalovirus. Strong co-occurrence of HLA alleles, especially DR and DQ, made assigning TCR associations to individual alleles difficult. Specific HLA alleles were associated with over 15,000 TCR beta sequences at a false discovery rate of 0.05 in a later analysis. This cohort had only TCR beta chains sequenced, and the lack of alpha or paired-chain data limited which features could be detected. Because some donors lacked HLA typing at each locus, the association tests relied only on the typed subset. The earlier analysis of nearly 600 of the donors excluded 15 to 20 rarely observed V segments, including chromosome 9 orphons, because counts were too low. A further reported finding was that TCR beta sequences accurately predicted the HLA-A and HLA-B alleles for most subjects in the first cohort. Compared with equally common non-associated chains, HLA-associated TCR beta chains in a later analysis were more clonally expanded and had lower generation probabilities. A later analysis found that TCR association rates varied across HLA loci, with DRB1 alleles showing the most associated TCRs and HLA-C alleles the fewest. A later genetic analysis associated a missense DCLRE1C variant with V-gene and J-gene trimming of TCR beta chains, and an independent cohort replicated the association. In vitro tests confirmed that a few of the cytomegalovirus-associated TCR beta chains recognize cytomegalovirus antigens.

Libraries came from the immunoSEQ multiplex PCR assay. A mixture of 60 forward primers for TCR Vbeta segments and 13 reverse primers for TCR Jbeta segments was used in the multiplex PCR. Amplification of the CDR3 region of rearranged TCR beta genes was performed with a multiplex PCR assay on genomic DNA. On the Illumina HiSeq System, the amplified TCR beta libraries were sequenced as 87-base-pair reads. The paper's processing steps were these. A later analysis tallied roughly 78 million unique TCR beta chains across the approximately 670 repertoires, and around 12 million of those chains were shared by two or more donors. Raw reads were error-corrected and collapsed into unique sequences by a nearest-neighbor algorithm in which closely related sequences were merged to remove PCR and sequencing errors. To assign V, D and J gene segments, CDR3 sequences were aligned to IMGT reference sequences. Each retained sequence needed at least a six-nucleotide match to both a V gene segment and a J gene segment. Rearrangements were classified as productive when the CDR3 lacked stop codons and remained in frame with V and J, and all other rearrangements were classified as non-productive. CDR3 was defined according to IMGT convention as the region running from the second conserved V-encoded cysteine to the conserved J-encoded phenylalanine. Sequences without an unambiguous match to a single V gene segment were excluded from the earlier analysis of over 500 of the donors. In an earlier analysis of a few hundred of the donors, V segments were called functional above 56.7% productive rearrangements and were called segregating when the between-donor standard deviation exceeded 5%. A statistical classification framework was developed to diagnose cytomegalovirus status using the catalog of TCR beta chain sequences. In a later analysis, TCR nucleotide sequences were compared against IMGT/GENE-DB human TR gene sequences so that V and J genes could be assigned. A later analysis assigned CDR3 sequences and most-parsimonious VDJ recombination scenarios with the TCRdist pipeline. In a later analysis, each TCR beta chain was defined by its CDR3 amino acid sequence together with its V-gene family, and reads without a unique V-gene family were excluded. To address suspected cross-contamination and a sequencing artifact, a later analysis removed approximately 600 highly shared, low-generation-probability nucleotide sequences. In a later analysis, a clonal expansion index was calculated for each public chain from normalized within-repertoire ranks of inferred template counts. A later analysis computed generation probabilities with a VDJ recombination model fitted to out-of-frame rearrangements, and checked the results against IGoR. A later analysis scored TCR-TCR, TCR-HLA and TCR-CMV co-occurrence with hypergeometric tests, applying a repertoire-size bias correction to TCR pairs. A later analysis estimated false discovery rates by permuting HLA or CMV assignments 20 times. In a later analysis, co-occurring TCRs were grouped using DBSCAN, with TCRdist sequence similarity added in when clustering inside HLA-allele-positive subsets. Repertoires with fewer than 30,000 or more than 120,000 public chains were left out of co-occurrence clustering, as were about 5 repertoires with anomalous nucleotide sharing. The source is immuneACCESS, and TCRdb retained only in-frame sequences with V and J called. Part of the clones is not carried over; for the studies checked, unresolved V genes explain less than half of this, and the remainder is unexplained. The V and J calls and clone size were taken over from that table, and D and trimming were inferred from the DNA. Recorded for this sample are approximately 140,000 clones; 61% of them occurred a single time. The leading ten clones occupy about 1.8% of the sample.

In total, fewer than 750 healthy bone marrow donors made up the cohort. Cohort members were all nominally healthy when sampled, although unrecorded immune exposures were likely present. The donor tested CMV seronegative and was one of the 352 seronegative cohort members. A peripheral blood sample was collected from each donor, and TCR beta sequencing was performed on peripheral blood mononuclear cells. Genomic DNA extraction from the blood cell samples was performed with the Qiagen DNeasy Blood Extraction Kit. Deletion took 2 bases off V and 6 bases off J, with a span of 15 bases between the germline ends. The CDR1 and CDR2 encoded by the germline V gene are MDHEN and SYDVKM. The CDR3 runs 15 amino acids, cysteine and phenylalanine included. Only CDR3 DNA is held: 45 bases, read in frame from base 1.

The chain couples TRBV28 to TRBJ2-3; matching of 6 bases hints at TRBD1 as the D gene. The origin of this receptor is a male donor in good health and CMV-seronegative. Sequenced material: PBMCs. CDR3 reads: CASSLMDRSRDTQYF. The nucleotide sequence is TGTGCCAGCAGTTTAATGGACAGATCAAGGGATACGCAGTATTTT.